The 14 T cell receptor beta chains presented below share a single source sample, sequenced in a study of T cells in localized non-small cell lung cancer. Profiling relied on immunoSEQ multiplex PCR, and the TCRdb table lists in-frame clones only, not all of them. The sample has under 55,000 clones; about three quarters are singletons. Material: PBMCs, obtained before any cancer treatment. The receptors were gathered from a woman aged 40-69 years with stage II lung adenocarcinoma.

The chain carries TRBV5-4 and TRBJ1-2; D call uncertain. CDR3 length equals 15 residues. The V gene's germline CDR1 is SGHNT and CDR2 YYREEE (reference sequence). The V end lost 3 bases, the J end lost 5 bases, and 17 bases lay between the germline ends. The CDR3 sequence is CASSSSRSELYGYTF. The CDR3 DNA is TGTGCCAGCAGCTCGAGCCGTTCGGAATTATATGGCTACACCTTC.

The chain is built from TRBV5-6 and TRBJ1-5; 9 nucleotides match TRBD1. There are 14 residues in the CDR3. Trimming removed 7 bases from V and 3 bases from J; junction bases left unmatched: 5. Looked up from germline, CDR1 is SGHDT and CDR2 is YYEEEE. CDR3 loop: CASSGQGYNQPQHF. CDR3 sequence (DNA): TGTGCCAGCTCGGGACAGGGTTACAATCAGCCCCAGCATTTT.

This chain links TRBV9 with TRBJ2-1; TRBD2 aligns across 7 bases. The length of the CDR3 is 14 residues. After removal of 1 base from V and 4 bases from J, the junction contained 2 bases not matched to a gene. The germline V gene has CDR1 SGDLS and CDR2 YYNGEE. CDR3 coding DNA: TGTGCCAGCAGCGTAAGCGGGGTGTACAATGAGCAGTTCTTC. It yields the protein CASSVSGVYNEQFF.

CDR3 nucleotide sequence: TGCGCCAGCAGCCGAATACTAGCGGGGGGGCCCTACAATGAGCAGTTCTTC. Translating it yields CASSRILAGGPYNEQFF. The chain carries TRBV4-1 and TRBJ2-1; 13 bases are a match to TRBD2. J gave up 2 bases and V 4 bases, and 5 bases lay outside the gene matches. Germline loops: CDR1 MGHRA, CDR2 YSYEKL. The CDR3 has 17 residues.

Only a few counts were recorded for this clone. V is TRBV11-2 and J is TRBJ2-2; D unclear. This CDR3 spans 13 amino acids. The V and J ends lost 3 bases and 0 bases respectively, with 2 bases between them. Germline assignment: CDR1 SGHAT and CDR2 FQNNGV. CDR3 sequence reads: CASSFTNTGELFF. Written as DNA, the CDR3 is TGTGCCAGCAGCTTCACGAACACCGGGGAGCTGTTTTTT.

The gene calls are TRBV6-1 and TRBJ2-7, with TRBD1 identical over 7 bases. Germline CDR1 and CDR2: MNHNS and SASEGT. The CDR3 spans 14 residues. V lost 7 bases, J lost 0 bases, and 6 bases stayed unmatched. The CDR3 region has the DNA TGTGCCAGCACCGAACAGGGGTTCTCCTACGAGCAGTACTTC. It is translated as CASTEQGFSYEQYF.

V usage is TRBV5-1 and J usage is TRBJ1-1; 9 bases line up with TRBD1. The germline V gene has CDR1 SGHRS and CDR2 YFSETQ. The CDR3 covers 14 residues. Losses at the gene ends were 2 bases for V and 5 bases for J; bases not matched to a gene: 4. CDR3 in DNA: TGCGCCAGCAGCTTAATGACAGGGGGGACTGAAGCTTTCTTT. Its translation: CASSLMTGGTEAFF.

The chain is built from TRBV5-6 and TRBJ2-3; D unresolved. Trimming took 0 bases from V and 2 from J, leaving 7 bases between them. The germline V gene encodes CDR1 SGHDT and CDR2 YYEEEE. CDR3 length equals 14 residues. The CDR3 spells CASSLGPSTDTQYF. For the CDR3, the DNA is TGTGCCAGCAGCTTGGGGCCATCCACAGATACGCAGTATTTT.

The chain's CDR3 is CASSPGGQPQHF. The CDR3, as DNA: TGTGCCAGCAGCCCAGGGGGCCAGCCCCAGCATTTT. The V call is TRBV7-4, the J call TRBJ1-5, with 8 positions matching TRBD1. V lost 5 bases to trimming and J lost 7 bases; unmatched junction nucleotides: 1. The CDR3 is 12 residues long. The V gene's germline CDR1 is SGHVT and CDR2 SQSDAQ.

As for this clone: One junction end does not reproduce the germline sequence, and a read error may be involved. The chain recombines TRBV18 with TRBJ1-1, with TRBD1 matching over 7 bases. Germline CDR1 KGHSH, CDR2 LQKENI. The CDR3 is made up of 15 amino acids. CDR3 amino acids: CASPPRGDRNTEAFF. In DNA form, the CDR3 reads TGTGCCAGCCCACCTCGAGGGGACAGGAACACTGAAGCTTTCTTT.

The chain carries TRBV9 and TRBJ2-5; TRBD1 is a possible D gene (6 bases). V was pared by 0 bases and J by 5 bases, with 11 bases between. Per germline, CDR1 SGDLS and CDR2 YYNGEE. The CDR3 loop spans 14 amino acids. The CDR3 nucleotides read TGTGCCAGCAGCGTAGCAGGGGCCTGGGAGACCCAGTACTTC. The encoded protein is CASSVAGAWETQYF.

This chain connects TRBV19 to TRBJ2-5; no clear D. This CDR3 is 11 amino acids long. Trimming removed 3 bases at V and 7 bases at J, with 6 bases between. The germline CDR1 and CDR2 sequences are LNHDA and SQIVND (reference sequence). In DNA form, the CDR3 reads TGTGCCAGTAGTATGGGTGGGACCCAGTACTTC. Encoded protein: CASSMGGTQYF.

The V and J genes are TRBV5-5 and TRBJ2-5; 8 nucleotides match TRBD1. Germline values: CDR1 SGHKS, CDR2 YYEKEE (reference sequence). The V and J ends lost 7 bases and 5 bases, in that order; junction bases with no gene match: 7. The CDR3 totals 13 residues. The CDR3 reads CASSGQGEETQYF. CDR3 sequence (DNA): TGTGCCAGCTCTGGACAGGGTGAGGAGACCCAGTACTTC.

The rearrangement joins TRBV19 to TRBJ1-6; D ambiguous. CDR3 length: 14 amino acids. Germline V gene data show CDR1 as LNHDA and CDR2 as SQIVND (reference sequence). V dropped 11 bases and J dropped 0 bases, with 11 bases sitting between them. CDR3 sequence: CASGLSSYNSPLHF. CDR3 bases: TGTGCCTCCGGTCTAAGCTCCTATAATTCACCCCTCCACTTT.